The T cell receptor (beta chain) under discussion was sequenced for a study of PD-1 blockade in classical Hodgkin lymphoma. Each patient relapsed following autologous stem cell transplantation, and prior brentuximab vedotin exposure differed. This CDR3 has 14 residues. Trimming stripped 2 bases from V and 4 bases from J, with 8 bases between. Looked up from germline, CDR1 is SNHLY and CDR2 is FYNNEI. Profiled with immunoSEQ multiplex PCR; TCRdb holds only in-frame clones, not every one. There are some 22,000 clones in the sample; roughly 80% occur only once, and 15% to 20% lies in the top ten. This sample comprised peripheral blood mononuclear cells (PBMCs), obtained before the second cycle of nivolumab. This sequence originates from a human donor with classical Hodgkin lymphoma. V gene TRBV2 combines with J gene TRBJ2-2; D is uncertain. The CDR3 reads CASSETMGTGELFF. As DNA, the CDR3 is TGTGCCAGCAGTGAAACGATGGGCACCGGGGAGCTGTTTTTT.